This TCR beta chain stems from a study of blood T cell repertoires in COVID-19. This table comes from immunoSEQ multiplex PCR, and its TCRdb copy is limited to in-frame clones, with some not included. The data contain roughly 250,000 clones, approximately 85% of them singletons. This CDR3 comprises 16 residues. The V gene end was trimmed by 1 base and the J gene end by 1 base; junction bases not matched to a gene: 2. The germline V gene has CDR1 SGHRS and CDR2 YFSETQ. J is TRBJ2-2 and V is TRBV5-1, with 9 bases matching TRBD2. This TCR was recovered from a human donor with COVID-19, enrolled during active disease. The donor label of this sample is uncertain. The source material was peripheral blood. The CDR3 is CASSLQLAGNTGELFF. In DNA form, the CDR3 reads TGCGCCAGCAGCTTGCAACTAGCGGGGAACACCGGGGAGCTGTTTTTT.